This TCR beta chain was captured in a study of T-cell reconstitution after alpha-beta-depleted transplantation in children. The V end lost 5 bases, the J end lost 4 bases, and 16 bases lay between the germline ends. This CDR3 region has 15 residues. Germline values: CDR1 SGHNT, CDR2 YENEEA. In this sample, this clonotype turned up a few times. Preparation of the TCRbeta library was carried out with unique molecular identifiers. TCRdb ran MiXCR on the PCR reads and lists one entry per CDR3 protein. The table records hundreds of thousands of distinct CDR3 sequences, around a third of them present only once.

The V call is TRBV11-3, the J call TRBJ2-3, with D possibly being TRBD2 (6 bases). The sequence was obtained from a human donor who donated a stem cell graft to a child with aplastic anemia. The input for sequencing was PBMCs from the stem cell graft donor, taken from the stem cell graft. The CDR3 region has the DNA TGTGCCAGCAGCCCCAGGGCTAGCGTAGCAGATACGCAGTATTTT. Protein: CASSPRASVADTQYF.